Shown below are 31 T cell receptor beta chains from a single sample sequenced in a study of cytomegalovirus exposure and HLA in healthy donors (dated by TCRdb to 2016 to 2017). Library preparation used the immunoSEQ multiplex PCR assay. A mixture of 60 forward primers for TCR Vbeta segments and 13 reverse primers for TCR Jbeta segments was used in the multiplex PCR. Entries here come from immuneACCESS through TCRdb and include only in-frame sequences with V and J called. Some clones fail to appear in such tables; in the studies checked, an unresolved V gene covers under half of the shortfall, and the cause of the remainder is unknown. The sample table shows about 190,000 clones, and roughly 84% are seen once. The ten top clones hold 2% to 3% of the sample. Sequenced sample: PBMCs. The receptors come from a woman aged 50 to 65 in good health and CMV-seropositive.

The genes are TRBV19 and TRBJ2-6; D is unclear. This CDR3 contains 15 residues. V lost 3 bases and J lost 0, with 6 bases in between. Germline V gene sequence: CDR1 LNHDA, CDR2 SQIVND (reference sequence). CDR3 nucleotide sequence: TGTGCCAGTAGTATCCAGGACTCTGGGGCCAACGTCCTGACTTTC. Its protein product is CASSIQDSGANVLTF.

The chain carries TRBV7-9 and TRBJ2-5; 7 nucleotides agree with TRBD2. After removal of 1 base from V and 1 base from J, the junction contained 3 bases not matched to a gene. Germline-derived CDR1 and CDR2 are SEHNR and FQNEAQ (reference sequence). This CDR3 contains 15 residues. The DNA for the CDR3 is TGTGCCAGCAGCTTAGGGGAGGGTCCCCAAGAGACCCAGTACTTC. It yields the protein CASSLGEGPQETQYF.

J is TRBJ2-1 and V is TRBV28; D perhaps matches TRBD1 (5 bases). The CDR3 runs to 14 residues. V gave up 2 bases and J gave up 7 bases, with 12 bases separating them. From germline, CDR1 is MDHEN and CDR2 SYDVKM. CDR3 sequence: CASSLMPGWNEQFF. The CDR3 DNA follows: TGTGCCAGCAGTTTAATGCCAGGGTGGAATGAGCAGTTCTTC.

This clone has a single count. Other DNA variants within this sample encode the same CDR3. J is TRBJ1-3 and V is TRBV2; 9 bases line up with TRBD1. The germline V gene has CDR1 SNHLY and CDR2 FYNNEI. The CDR3 sequence is 15 residues long. With V trimmed by 5 bases and J by 1 base, 3 bases remained unmatched. The CDR3 spells CASSQDRGSGNTIYF. The CDR3 DNA is TGTGCCAGCAGTCAGGACAGGGGATCTGGAAACACCATATATTTT.

This clone was observed a single time. The chain uses TRBV7-2 and TRBJ2-3; possibly TRBD1 for D (6 bases). The V end was cut by 7 bases, the J end by 0 bases, with 14 bases between. The germline gives CDR1 SGHTA, CDR2 FQGNSA. The CDR3 is 15 residues long. The CDR3 nucleotides read TGTGCCAGCACAATCTCAGGGGCTAGCACAGATACGCAGTATTTT. Encoded protein: CASTISGASTDTQYF.

V and J are TRBV29-1 and TRBJ1-3; weak D call: TRBD1 (6 bases). V dropped 7 bases and J dropped 7 bases, with 17 bases sitting between them. The CDR3 runs 13 residues. Germline-derived CDR1 and CDR2 are SQVTM and ANQGSEA. In DNA form, the CDR3 reads TGCAGCGCAATCGGGGGGGCCCCGAACACCATATATTTT. Protein: CSAIGGAPNTIYF.

The chain couples TRBV9 to TRBJ1-2; unclear D gene. CDR1 is SGDLS and CDR2 is YYNGEE in the germline V gene. Trimming removed 0 bases at V and 4 bases at J, with 7 bases between. CDR3 length: 13 amino acids. The CDR3 DNA reads as TGTGCCAGCAGCGTAGACAGCACCTATGGCTACACCTTC. It specifies CASSVDSTYGYTF.

The genes are TRBV27 and TRBJ1-2, with a possible D match to TRBD1 (6 bases). This CDR3 region has 16 residues. V was trimmed by 3 bases and J by 6 bases, leaving 20 bases between them. Germline loops: CDR1 MNHEY, CDR2 SMNVEV (reference sequence). CDR3 in amino acids: CASSLGGAGVRNGYTF. The DNA for the CDR3 is TGTGCCAGCAGTTTGGGTGGGGCAGGGGTACGGAATGGCTACACCTTC.

The CDR3 protein is CASSRGLNSYGYTF. The CDR3 nucleotides read TGTGCCAGCAGTCGTGGGCTGAACAGCTATGGCTACACCTTC. This sequence joins TRBV6-6 and TRBJ1-2; D is ambiguous. The V gene's germline CDR1 is MNHNY and CDR2 SVGAGI (reference sequence). Trimming stripped 5 bases from V and 4 bases from J, with 14 bases between. This CDR3 has 14 amino acids.

Comments on this clone: At the DNA level, this CDR3 is encoded by other sequences in the same sample as well. This chain connects TRBV10-1 to TRBJ2-7; TRBD2 is a possible D gene (6 bases). Germline CDR1 reads WNHNN; CDR2 reads SYGVQD (reference sequence). The ends were cut back, 8 bases at V and 2 bases at J, with 13 bases in the middle. The CDR3 extends over 13 amino acids. The CDR3 coding sequence is TGCGCCAGCTCAGAGCGGGTAACCTACGAGCAGTACTTC. Protein sequence: CASSERVTYEQYF.

The V and J genes are TRBV6-1 and TRBJ1-1, with no clear D. Germline V gene data show CDR1 as MNHNS and CDR2 as SASEGT. V was shortened by 7 bases and J by 0 bases, with 15 bases between the two germline ends. CDR3 length: 15 residues. CDR3 nucleotides: TGTGCCAGCATTCTAGATAGGCTGCTGAACACTGAAGCTTTCTTT. This gives the protein CASILDRLLNTEAFF.

V and J are TRBV6-1 and TRBJ1-2, with D perhaps TRBD1 (6 bases). The CDR3 is 11 residues long. Trimming removed 8 bases from V and 3 bases from J, with 7 bases in between. Germline CDR1 MNHNS, CDR2 SASEGT. Here the CDR3 reads CASRQDYGYTF. CDR3 nucleotide sequence: TGTGCCAGCCGACAGGACTATGGCTACACCTTC.

V gene TRBV19 combines with J gene TRBJ1-1; D gene unclear. Trimming left V 4 bases short and J 4 bases short, with 19 bases between. Germline loops: CDR1 LNHDA, CDR2 SQIVND (reference sequence). The CDR3 has 16 amino acids. DNA for the CDR3: TGTGCCAGTAGTACCCCTGAGGGCCGGGTCGGCACTGAAGCTTTCTTT. Amino acids: CASSTPEGRVGTEAFF.

The V gene is TRBV2, the J gene TRBJ1-1; no firm D call. CDR3 size: 15 residues. V lost 3 bases to trimming and J lost 0 bases, with 11 bases between them. Germline values: CDR1 SNHLY, CDR2 FYNNEI. The CDR3 DNA follows: TGTGCCAGCAGTGAGGAGGGTCGGCTGAACACTGAAGCTTTCTTT. This sequence encodes CASSEEGRLNTEAFF.

The chain has TRBV5-4 and TRBJ2-3; no reliable D call. V shed 4 bases and J shed 3 bases, with 18 bases lying between them. CDR1 and CDR2 from the germline V gene are SGHNT and YYREEE (reference sequence). There are 16 residues in the CDR3. The CDR3 nucleotides read TGTGCCAGCAGCCCGAGCAGGTTGAGAAGGACAGATACGCAGTATTTT. Translation gives CASSPSRLRRTDTQYF.

J is TRBJ1-5 and V is TRBV11-3, with D possibly TRBD1 on 6 matching bases. The CDR3 is made up of 17 amino acids. Between the trimmed V and J ends, which lost 1 base and 7 bases, there was a span of 20 bases. In germline, CDR1 is SGHNT, CDR2 YENEEA. The CDR3 nucleotides read TGTGCCAGCAGCTTAGTTGCCGGTTCCACTGGGACACAGCCCCAGCATTTT. It is translated as CASSLVAGSTGTQPQHF.

The chain combines TRBV4-1 with TRBJ2-7; 7 bases line up with TRBD2. The germline V gene encodes CDR1 MGHRA and CDR2 YSYEKL. CDR3 length: 15 amino acids. V lost 0 bases, J lost 4 bases, and 6 bases stayed unmatched. The CDR3 loop is CASSQEYWGGYEQYF. CDR3 nucleotides: TGCGCCAGCAGCCAAGAATACTGGGGGGGGTACGAGCAGTACTTC.

The V gene is TRBV6-6, the J gene TRBJ1-5, with a weak D call TRBD1 (6 bases). The germline V gene encodes CDR1 MNHNY and CDR2 SVGAGI (reference sequence). Trimming removed 2 bases at V and 7 bases at J, with 12 bases between. The CDR3 length is 14 residues. This CDR3 is CASSYGGAGQPQHF. The CDR3 DNA follows: TGTGCCAGCAGTTACGGGGGGGCTGGGCAGCCCCAGCATTTT.

V is TRBV7-8 and J is TRBJ2-7; 8 bases agree with TRBD1. The germline gives CDR1 SGHVS, CDR2 FQNEAQ. The V segment lost 5 bases and the J segment 3 bases; nucleotides outside the gene matches: 6. This CDR3 comprises 14 residues. In DNA, the CDR3 is TGTGCCAGCAGCAGGGCTGGACAGGGCTACGAGCAGTACTTC. It specifies CASSRAGQGYEQYF.

The CDR3 bases are TGTGCCAGCAGTTTATGGGGTAGCGGGGGGCTTTACGAGCAGTACTTC. Translating it yields CASSLWGSGGLYEQYF. The chain links TRBV28 to TRBJ2-7, with TRBD2 identical over 10 bases. The CDR3 runs 16 residues. Per the germline V gene, CDR1 is MDHEN and CDR2 is SYDVKM. The J segment lost 4 bases and the V segment lost 0 bases, leaving 6 bases of the junction unmatched.

The chain recombines TRBV11-2 with TRBJ1-3; no clear D. Germline lookup yields CDR1 SGHAT and CDR2 FQNNGV. Trimming pared 0 bases from V and 3 bases from J, leaving 6 bases between. CDR3 length: 14 amino acids. The CDR3 DNA reads TGTGCCAGCAGCTTAGAACTCGGTGGAAACACCATATATTTT. Encoded protein: CASSLELGGNTIYF.

The chain joins TRBV2 to TRBJ1-5; perhaps TRBD1 as D (5 bases). In germline, CDR1 is SNHLY, CDR2 FYNNEI. The V end lost 8 bases, the J end lost 3 bases, and 11 bases lay between the germline ends. CDR3 length: 13 amino acids. In nucleotides, the CDR3 is TGTGCCAGCCTAAGACAGTACAATCAGCCCCAGCATTTT. Protein sequence: CASLRQYNQPQHF.

V usage is TRBV6-6 and J usage is TRBJ2-2; D remains ambiguous. Trimming took off 7 bases at V and 1 base at J, with 10 bases between the two ends. CDR1 and CDR2 (germline): MNHNY, SVGAGI (reference sequence). The CDR3 contains 14 residues. The CDR3 DNA reads TGTGCCAGCATGGCACAGAGGAACACCGGGGAGCTGTTTTTT. Its protein product is CASMAQRNTGELFF.

This clone was seen only a few times. The chain's CDR3 is CASSLGGRNPTDTQYF. CDR3 DNA sequence: TGTGCCAGCAGCTTGGGGGGGCGAAATCCCACAGATACGCAGTATTTT. J is TRBJ2-3 and V is TRBV5-6, with a possible D match to TRBD1 (6 bases). From germline, CDR1 is SGHDT and CDR2 YYEEEE. Trimming cost V 0 bases and J 2 bases, with 13 bases left between them. The CDR3 totals 16 residues. The variable domain in full, with the rest retrieved from reference TRBV5-6 and TRBJ2-3, is DAGVTQSPTHLIKTRGQQVTLRCSPKSGHDTVSWYQQALGQGPQFIFQYYEEEERQRGNFPDRFSGHQFPNYSSELNVNALLLGDSALYLCASSLGGRNPTDTQYFGPGTRLTVL.

The chain recombines TRBV7-2 with TRBJ2-1, with TRBD1 matching over 9 bases. V was clipped by 5 bases and J by 5 bases; unmatched bases: 4. CDR1 and CDR2 (germline): SGHTA, FQGNSA. The CDR3 loop spans 14 amino acids. CDR3 sequence (DNA): TGTGCCAGCAGCGACCGGGACAGGGACAATGAGCAGTTCTTC. Translated: CASSDRDRDNEQFF.

This chain connects TRBV4-1 to TRBJ1-5; D unresolved. Trimming cost V 0 bases and J 0 bases, with 9 bases left between them. Germline values: CDR1 MGHRA, CDR2 YSYEKL. The CDR3 totals 16 residues. This chain's CDR3 is CASSQDGGLSNQPQHF. The CDR3 region has the DNA TGCGCCAGCAGCCAAGATGGAGGGCTTAGCAATCAGCCCCAGCATTTT.

The chain carries TRBV4-1 and TRBJ1-3; the match to TRBD1 covers 7 bases. V dropped 2 bases and J dropped 3; count of bases not matched to a gene: 13. CDR3 length: 18 amino acids. Germline V gene sequence: CDR1 MGHRA, CDR2 YSYEKL. As DNA, the CDR3 is TGCGCCAGCAGCCAAAAAGAATTAACAGGGGAGAGTGGAAACACCATATATTTT. It is translated as CASSQKELTGESGNTIYF.

The rearrangement uses TRBV9 and TRBJ2-2; TRBD1 is a possible D gene (5 bases). Germline-derived CDR1 and CDR2 are SGDLS and YYNGEE. The CDR3 has 16 amino acids. The V end was cut by 0 bases, the J end by 1 base, with 10 bases between. As DNA, the CDR3 is TGTGCCAGCAGCGTAGGAAGGGGAAAGAACACCGGGGAGCTGTTTTTT. It encodes CASSVGRGKNTGELFF.

Only a few counts were recorded for this clone. The CDR3 bases are TGCGCCAGCAGCCTCAGGGCAAGGGGGCCCTACGAGCAGTACTTC. As protein: CASSLRARGPYEQYF. The chain recombines TRBV4-3 with TRBJ2-7, with 7 bases that match TRBD1. J lost 2 bases, V lost 4 bases, and 8 bases had no gene match. CDR1 and CDR2 (germline): LGHNA, YSLEER. This CDR3 contains 15 residues.

The V and J genes are TRBV5-4 and TRBJ2-5; 11 bases align to TRBD2. Germline-derived CDR1 and CDR2 are SGHNT and YYREEE (reference sequence). CDR3 length equals 17 residues. J was trimmed by 1 base and V by 0 bases; bases with no gene match: 5. CDR3 coding DNA: TGTGCCAGCAGCTTGGGGGGTAGCGGGGGGGCCCAAGAGACCCAGTACTTC. This translates into CASSLGGSGGAQETQYF.

The V gene is TRBV5-6, the J gene TRBJ2-5, with D perhaps matching TRBD2 (6 bases). CDR1 is SGHDT and CDR2 is YYEEEE in the germline V gene. The CDR3 runs 16 residues. With 0 bases removed from V and 0 bases from J, the gap between germline ends came to 12 bases. The CDR3 DNA reads TGTGCCAGCAGCTTGGGGGGGGTGGGGTACCAAGAGACCCAGTACTTC. Translated, it gives CASSLGGVGYQETQYF.